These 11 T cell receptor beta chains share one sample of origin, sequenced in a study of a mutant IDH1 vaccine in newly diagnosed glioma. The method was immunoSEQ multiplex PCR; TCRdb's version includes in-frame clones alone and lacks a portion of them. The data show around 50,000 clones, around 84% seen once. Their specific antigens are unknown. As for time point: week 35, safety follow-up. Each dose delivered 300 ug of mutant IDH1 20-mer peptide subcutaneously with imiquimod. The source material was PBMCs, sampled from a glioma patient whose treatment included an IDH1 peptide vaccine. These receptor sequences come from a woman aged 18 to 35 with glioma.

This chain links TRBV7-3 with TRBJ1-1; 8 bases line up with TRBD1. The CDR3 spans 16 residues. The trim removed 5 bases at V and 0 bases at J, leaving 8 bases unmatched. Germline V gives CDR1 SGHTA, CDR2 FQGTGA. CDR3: CASSPQGTGVNTEAFF. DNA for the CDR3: TGTGCCAGCAGCCCGCAGGGGACAGGAGTGAACACTGAAGCTTTCTTT.

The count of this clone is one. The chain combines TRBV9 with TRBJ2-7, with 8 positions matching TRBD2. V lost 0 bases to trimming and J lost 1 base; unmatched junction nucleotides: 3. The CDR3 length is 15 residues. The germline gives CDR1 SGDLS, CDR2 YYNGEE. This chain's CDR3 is CASSVGGGQSYEQYF. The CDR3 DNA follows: TGTGCCAGCAGCGTAGGCGGGGGGCAATCCTACGAGCAGTACTTC.

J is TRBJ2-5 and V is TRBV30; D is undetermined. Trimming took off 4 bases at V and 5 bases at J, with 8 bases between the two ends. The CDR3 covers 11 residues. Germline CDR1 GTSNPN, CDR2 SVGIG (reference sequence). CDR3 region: CAWKVKETQYF. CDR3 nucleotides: TGTGCCTGGAAAGTTAAGGAGACCCAGTACTTC. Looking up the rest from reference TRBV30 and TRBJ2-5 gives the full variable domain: SQTIHQWPATLVQPVGSPLSLECTVEGTSNPNLYWYRQAAGRGLQLLFYSVGIGQISSEVPQNLSASRPQDRQFILSSKKLLLSDSGFYLCAWKVKETQYFGPGTRLLVL.

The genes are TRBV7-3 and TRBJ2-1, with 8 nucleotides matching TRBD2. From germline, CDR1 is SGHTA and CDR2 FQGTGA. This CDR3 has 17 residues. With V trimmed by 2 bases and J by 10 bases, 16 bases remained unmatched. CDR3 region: CASSLEARLAIGGEQFF. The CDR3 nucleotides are TGTGCCAGCAGCTTAGAAGCGAGACTAGCGATTGGAGGGGAGCAGTTCTTC.

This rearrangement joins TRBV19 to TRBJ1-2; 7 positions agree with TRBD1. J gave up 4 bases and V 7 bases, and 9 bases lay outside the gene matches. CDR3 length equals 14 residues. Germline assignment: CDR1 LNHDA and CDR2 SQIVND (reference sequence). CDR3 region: CASNWDSEVYGYTF. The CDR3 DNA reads TGTGCCAGTAACTGGGACAGCGAAGTCTATGGCTACACCTTC.

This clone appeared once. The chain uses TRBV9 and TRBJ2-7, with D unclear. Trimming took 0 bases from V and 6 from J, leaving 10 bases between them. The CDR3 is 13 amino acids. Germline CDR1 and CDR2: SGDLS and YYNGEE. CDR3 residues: CASSVVMGGEQYF. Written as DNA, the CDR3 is TGTGCCAGCAGCGTAGTGATGGGCGGCGAGCAGTACTTC.

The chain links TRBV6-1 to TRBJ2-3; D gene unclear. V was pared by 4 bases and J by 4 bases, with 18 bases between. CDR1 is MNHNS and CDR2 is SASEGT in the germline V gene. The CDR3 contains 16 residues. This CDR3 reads CASSARPNLGPDTQYF. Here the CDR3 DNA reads TGTGCCAGCAGTGCCCGCCCTAACCTGGGCCCAGATACGCAGTATTTT.

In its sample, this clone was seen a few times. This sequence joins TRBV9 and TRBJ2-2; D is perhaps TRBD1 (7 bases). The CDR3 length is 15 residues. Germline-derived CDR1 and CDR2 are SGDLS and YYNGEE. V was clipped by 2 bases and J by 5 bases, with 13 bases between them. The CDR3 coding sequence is TGTGCCAGCAGCGTGTGGGCAGGGGGGACCGGGGAGCTGTTTTTT. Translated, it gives CASSVWAGGTGELFF.

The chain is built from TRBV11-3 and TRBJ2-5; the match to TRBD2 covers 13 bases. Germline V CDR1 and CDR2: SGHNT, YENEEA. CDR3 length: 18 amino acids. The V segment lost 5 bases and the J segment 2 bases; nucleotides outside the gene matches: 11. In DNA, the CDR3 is TGTGCCAGCAGCCCCACCGGACTAGCGGGAGTAAGGCAAGAGACCCAGTACTTC. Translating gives CASSPTGLAGVRQETQYF.

The CDR3 nucleotides are TGCGCCAGCAGCTTTGATCCCACAGGGGTAGTTGATGGCTACACCTTC. Encoded protein: CASSFDPTGVVDGYTF. The gene calls are TRBV5-1 and TRBJ1-2, with 7 bases identical to TRBD1. The germline V gene encodes CDR1 SGHRS and CDR2 YFSETQ. This CDR3 has 16 amino acids. V trimming: 2 bases; J trimming: 6 bases; junction bases outside the gene matches: 13.

The CDR3 nucleotides read TGTGCCAGTAGTCCTTTGTCCCAGGGCAATGAGCAGTTCTTC. This translates into CASSPLSQGNEQFF. This chain uses TRBV19 with TRBJ2-1; tentative D call: TRBD1 (5 bases). CDR1 is LNHDA, CDR2 SQIVND, per germline (reference sequence). V gave up 5 bases and J gave up 6 bases, with 14 bases separating them. The CDR3 sequence is 14 residues long.